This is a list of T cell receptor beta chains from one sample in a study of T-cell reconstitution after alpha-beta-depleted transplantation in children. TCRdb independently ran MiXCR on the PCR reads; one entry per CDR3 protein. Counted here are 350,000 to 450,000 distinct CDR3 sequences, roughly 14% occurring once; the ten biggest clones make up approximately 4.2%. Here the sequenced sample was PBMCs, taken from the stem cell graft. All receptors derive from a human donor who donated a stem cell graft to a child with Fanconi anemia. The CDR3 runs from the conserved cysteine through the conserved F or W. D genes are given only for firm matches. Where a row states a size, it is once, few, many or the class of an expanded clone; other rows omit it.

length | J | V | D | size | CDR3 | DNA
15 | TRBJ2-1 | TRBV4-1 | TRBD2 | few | CASSQDAGDNNEQFF | TGCGCCAGCAGCCAAGATGCGGGGGATAACAATGAGCAGTTCTTC
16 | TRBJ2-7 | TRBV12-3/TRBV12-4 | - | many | CASSLEGRGVSYEQYF | TGTGCCAGCAGTTTAGAGGGGAGAGGCGTATCCTACGAGCAGTACTTC
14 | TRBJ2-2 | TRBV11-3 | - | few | CASSPSSVDGELFF | TGTGCCAGCAGCCCCAGTTCCGTAGACGGGGAGCTGTTTTTT
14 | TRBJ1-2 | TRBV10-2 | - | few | CASSESRGSYGYTF | TGCGCCAGCAGTGAGTCGAGAGGGTCCTATGGCTACACCTTC
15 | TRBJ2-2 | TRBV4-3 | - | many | CASSQDAFTSGELFF | TGCGCCAGCAGCCAAGACGCCTTTACCTCCGGGGAGCTGTTTTTT
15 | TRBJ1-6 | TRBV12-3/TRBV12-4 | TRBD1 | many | CASSLVGQGNSPLHF | TGTGCCAGCAGTTTAGTGGGACAGGGGAATTCACCCCTCCACTTT
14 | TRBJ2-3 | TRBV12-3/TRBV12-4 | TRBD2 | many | CATRGVLTTDTQYF | TGTGCCACACGGGGGGTTTTAACCACAGATACGCAGTATTTT
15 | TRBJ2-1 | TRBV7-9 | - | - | CASRSSGGIRNEQFF | TGTGCCAGTCGCTCTTCCGGGGGAATCCGGAATGAGCAGTTCTTC
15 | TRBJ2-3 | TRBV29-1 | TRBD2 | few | CSVEPSGGSTDTQYF | TGCAGCGTTGAGCCTAGCGGGGGTAGCACAGATACGCAGTATTTT
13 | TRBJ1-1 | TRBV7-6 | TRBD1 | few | CASSQTGETEAFF | TGTGCCAGCAGCCAGACAGGGGAAACTGAAGCTTTCTTT
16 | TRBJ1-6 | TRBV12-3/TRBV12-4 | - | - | CASSWSGPITNSPLHF | TGTGCCAGCAGCTGGAGTGGGCCCATAACCAATTCACCCCTCCACTTT
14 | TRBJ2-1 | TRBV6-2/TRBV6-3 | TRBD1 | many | CASTPGGGYNEQFF | TGTGCCAGCACCCCAGGGGGCGGCTACAATGAGCAGTTCTTC
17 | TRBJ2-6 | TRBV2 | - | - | CASSEAKDQSGANVLTF | TGTGCCAGCAGTGAAGCGAAAGACCAATCTGGGGCCAACGTCCTGACTTTC
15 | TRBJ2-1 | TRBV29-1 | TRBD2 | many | CSVDGAGGSYNEQFF | TGCAGCGTTGACGGGGCGGGGGGATCCTACAATGAGCAGTTCTTC
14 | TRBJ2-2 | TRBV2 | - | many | CARGQSTNTGELFF | TGTGCCAGAGGACAGTCTACGAACACCGGGGAGCTGTTTTTT
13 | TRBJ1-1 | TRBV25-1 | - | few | CASKVHRDSEAFF | TGTGCCAGCAAAGTTCATCGGGATTCTGAAGCTTTCTTT
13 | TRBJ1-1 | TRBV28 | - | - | CASRLGGYTEAFF | TGTGCCAGCAGATTGGGGGGCTACACTGAAGCTTTCTTT
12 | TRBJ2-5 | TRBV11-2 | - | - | CASRSEGETQYF | TGTGCCAGCAGATCCGAGGGTGAGACCCAGTACTTC
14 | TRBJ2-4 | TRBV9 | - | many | CASSVDGSQNIQYF | TGTGCCAGCAGCGTAGATGGTAGTCAAAACATTCAGTACTTC
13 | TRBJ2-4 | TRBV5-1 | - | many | CASRLGTSNIQYF | TGCGCCAGCAGACTAGGGACTTCAAACATTCAGTACTTC
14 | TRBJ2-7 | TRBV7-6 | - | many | CASSVGLLLGEQYF | TGTGCCAGCAGCGTAGGGCTTCTCCTCGGGGAGCAGTACTTC
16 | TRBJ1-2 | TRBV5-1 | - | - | CASSLVGTPLDGGYTF | TGCGCCAGCAGCTTGGTTGGGACCCCGCTTGACGGAGGCTACACCTTC
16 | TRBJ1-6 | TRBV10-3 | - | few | CAISEHAGTGNSPLHF | TGTGCCATCAGTGAACACGCCGGGACGGGAAATTCACCCCTCCACTTT
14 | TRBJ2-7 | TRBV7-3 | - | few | CASSPKGSGYEQYF | TGTGCCAGCAGCCCCAAGGGGTCTGGCTACGAGCAGTACTTC
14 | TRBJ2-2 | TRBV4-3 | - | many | CASSQGQITGELFF | TGCGCCAGCAGCCAAGGACAGATCACCGGGGAGCTGTTTTTT
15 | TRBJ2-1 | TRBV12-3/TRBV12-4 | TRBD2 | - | CASSLMAGVNNEQFF | TGTGCCAGCAGTTTAATGGCGGGGGTAAACAATGAGCAGTTCTTC
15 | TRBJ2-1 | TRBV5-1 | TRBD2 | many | CASSDGLAASNEQFF | TGCGCCAGCAGCGATGGACTAGCGGCTAGCAATGAGCAGTTCTTC
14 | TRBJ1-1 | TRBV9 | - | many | CASSVVTANTEAFF | TGTGCCAGCAGCGTAGTGACGGCAAACACTGAAGCTTTCTTT
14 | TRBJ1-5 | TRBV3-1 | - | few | CASSPDAFNQPQHF | TGTGCCAGCAGCCCAGACGCTTTCAATCAGCCCCAGCATTTT
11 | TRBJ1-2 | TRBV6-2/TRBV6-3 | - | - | CASSEYYGYTF | TGTGCCAGCAGTGAGTACTATGGCTACACCTTC
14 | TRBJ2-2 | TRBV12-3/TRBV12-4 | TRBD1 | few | CASSYTGATGELFF | TGTGCCAGCAGCTATACAGGGGCCACCGGGGAGCTGTTTTTT
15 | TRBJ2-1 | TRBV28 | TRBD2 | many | CASTLLAGGINEQFF | TGTGCCAGCACCCTACTAGCGGGGGGGATAAATGAGCAGTTCTTC
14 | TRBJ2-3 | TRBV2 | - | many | CASSDFLSTDTQYF | TGTGCCAGCAGTGACTTTCTGAGCACAGATACGCAGTATTTT
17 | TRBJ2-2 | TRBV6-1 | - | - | CASSDLDGIASTGELFF | TGTGCCAGCAGCGACCTTGATGGAATTGCGAGCACCGGGGAGCTGTTTTTT
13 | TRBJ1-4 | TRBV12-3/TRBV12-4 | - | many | CASSLSGVEKLFF | TGTGCCAGCAGTTTATCAGGGGTTGAAAAACTGTTTTTT
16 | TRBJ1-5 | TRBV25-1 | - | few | CATKRDTPYSNQPQHF | TGTGCCACCAAGCGGGACACCCCTTATAGCAATCAGCCCCAGCATTTT